Listed here is a single TCR beta chain. Its antigen has not been determined. Nothing much larger sits one base from this clone, and base qualities are not available. The CDR3 contains 20 residues, cysteine and phenylalanine counted. Kept here is only the CDR3 DNA, which spans 60 bases and is read in frame from base 1. The CDR3 regions of human TCRbeta chains were analyzed by immunosequencing. Per the original workflow: TCRs in the repertoires were matched against a reference library of SARS-CoV-2-specific TCRs that had been generated with the MIRA antigen-specificity platform. Breadth was defined as the fraction of unique TCRs that were SARS-CoV-2-associated. Depth was defined as the fraction of total T cells that were SARS-CoV-2-associated. Using the MIRA data, each spike-specific TCR was mapped to the spike region that the TCR reacts to and placed in a CD4 or CD8 class. Log10-transformed breadth and depth values were compared by one-way ANOVA with Sidak's multiple comparisons tests. TCRdb took this table from immuneACCESS and kept in-frame rearrangements with V and J called. Such tables lack part of the clones; where checked against another copy, unresolved V genes explain under half of the gap, and the rest is unexplained. That table is the source of V, J and clone size, and D and trimming were worked out from the DNA. Present in this sample are some 150,000 clones, about 90% of which were seen just once. Of the sample, less than 4.5% is held by the ten largest clones.

Read against the paper, the sample's time point label means: baseline before first vaccination. The intended sense of this specimen's treatment or condition label: meningococcal conjugate vaccine given as trial control. The vaccinee samples were drawn from two UK trials, COV001 and COV002, one of which was a single-blind randomized controlled phase 2/3 trial testing AZD1222 (ChAdOx1 nCoV-19) in healthy adults. For TCRbeta chain sequencing, PBMC samples were collected from trial participants at day 0 and at day 28 after the second dose. The data belong to a study of T cell responses to AZD1222 COVID-19 vaccine (dated by TCRdb to the early 2020s). Background for the entire study: A total of over 230 trial participants underwent TCR sequencing, of whom some 210 received two doses of AZD1222 and about 25 received two doses of the MenACWY control vaccine. Enrollment into the trials was organized by age into subgroups of 18-55, 56-69 and 70-plus years, and those subgroups contained about 160, 30 and 59 TCR-sequenced participants, respectively. Results the study describes overall, beyond this receptor: The 56-69-year group was small, and its depth increase did not reach significance, likely because of low power. Nearly half of unique spike-specific TCRs reportedly recognized epitopes outside regions mutated in the B.1.351 and B.1.1.7 variants. A significant rise in spike-specific TCR breadth and depth was observed after two AZD1222 doses relative to day 0 and relative to MenACWY recipients. No day 14 peak-response samples were available, so repertoires were characterized only after the peak T cell response. Vaccine-associated CD4 TCRs spanned the whole spike protein, with dominant responses in regions 160-218 and 743-854. Participants were mostly white British and included more females than males, and it was suggested by the authors that clonal diversity may have been underestimated. Conclusions about previously exposed vaccinees are limited because only a handful of AZD1222 recipients were SARS-CoV-2 seropositive at baseline.

This TCR was recovered from an adult in good health. The sequencing here drew on peripheral blood, taken on day 0 of MenACWY control vaccination. The chain is encoded by TRBV21-1 joined to TRBJ2-1; whether TRBD2, the table's D call, matches the DNA was not checked. TRBV21-1 is given as a pseudogene. The DNA sequence reads TGTGCCAGCAGCAAAGGCCGGGGGGGAAGTGTCCTAAGGTCCTACAATGAGCAGTTCTTC. This translates into CASSKGRGGSVLRSYNEQFF.